This entry describes one TCR beta chain. The antigen is unknown. This specimen comes from a study of neoadjuvant anti-PD-1 for oral cavity cancer. Time point noted: after neoadjuvant nivolumab, at surgical resection. TCRdb keeps only in-frame clones here, not all; method: immunoSEQ multiplex PCR. The sample has roughly 5,800 clones; roughly 53% are singletons. Study findings and constraints: Pretreatment Treg/Th17 ratio correlated inversely with post-treatment tumor clonality.

The specimen comprised tumor tissue, sampled after nivolumab (anti-PD-1) treatment. This TCR was sampled from a person between 35 and 79 years old with oral cavity squamous cell carcinoma.

CDR3 DNA sequence: TGTGCCAGCAGATCCGCTCAGGGTGTATCTGGGGCCAACGTCCTGACTTTC. As protein: CASRSAQGVSGANVLTF. The rearrangement uses TRBV5-4 and TRBJ2-6; D possibly corresponds to TRBD1 (5 bases). V was pared by 5 bases and J by 1 base, with 16 bases between. Germline CDR1 SGHNT, CDR2 YYREEE (reference sequence). The CDR3 contains 17 residues. Full variable domain (rest looked up from reference TRBV5-4 and TRBJ2-6): ETGVTQSPTHLIKTRGQQVTLRCSSQSGHNTVSWYQQALGQGPQFIFQYYREEENGRGNFPPRFSGLQFPNYSSELNVNALELDDSALYLCASRSAQGVSGANVLTFGAGSRLTVL.